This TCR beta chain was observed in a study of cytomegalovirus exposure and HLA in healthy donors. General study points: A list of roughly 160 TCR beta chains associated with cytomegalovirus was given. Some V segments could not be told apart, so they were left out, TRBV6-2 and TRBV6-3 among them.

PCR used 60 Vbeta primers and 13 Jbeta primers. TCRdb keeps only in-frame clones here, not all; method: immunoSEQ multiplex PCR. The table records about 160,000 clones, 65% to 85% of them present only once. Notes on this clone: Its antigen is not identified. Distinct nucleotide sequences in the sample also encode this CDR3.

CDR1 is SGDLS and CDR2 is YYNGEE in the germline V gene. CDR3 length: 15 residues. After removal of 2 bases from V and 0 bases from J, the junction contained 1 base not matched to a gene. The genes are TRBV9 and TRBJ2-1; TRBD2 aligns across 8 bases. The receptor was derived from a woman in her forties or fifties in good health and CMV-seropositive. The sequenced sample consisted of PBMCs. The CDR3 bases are TGTGCCAGCAGCGTGAGCGGGAGCTCCTACAATGAGCAGTTCTTC. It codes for CASSVSGSSYNEQFF.